This T cell receptor (beta chain) appears in the sequencing data of a study of blood T cell repertoires in COVID-19 (dated by TCRdb to 2018 to 2020). As for the study more broadly: The collaborator samples originated in the United States, Italy and Spain and spanned the acute and convalescent phases of COVID-19. The material from the prospective study consisted of cDNA or gDNA derived from T cells, B-cell-depleted T cells, or PBMCs. Subjects who had been exposed to COVID-19, were actively infected with it, or had recovered from it provided the deeply sampled blood TCRbeta repertoires that made up the dataset. A freely available public database, intended as a resource for researchers studying the immune response to SARS-CoV-2, is where the repertoires were released. The samples were drawn from two sources: the first 160 participants of the ongoing ImmuneRACE study, and 1,200 or so subjects contributed by 6 global collaborators. A de-identified subject ID, COVID-19 status, age in years and sex were almost always included in the sample metadata. Where available, HLA class I and class II types were obtained from metadata supplied by the sample provider rather than from assay-based typing.

One collaborating source in Seattle enrolled patients while the patients were actively infected and followed the patients over time throughout the course of disease. Collaborating institutions collected whole blood in K2EDTA tubes following their own protocols. For TCRbeta analysis, collaborators shipped samples as frozen whole blood, isolated PBMCs, or DNA extracted from either of those sample types. TCRbeta CDR3 regions were amplified from genomic DNA by means of the immunoSEQ Assay, a bias-controlled multiplex PCR. The source study handled its data this way. The number of nucleated cells in each sample was estimated from the amplification of reference gene primers within the assay. To quantify the absolute abundance of each unique TCRbeta CDR3 rearrangement, sequence reads were collapsed and filtered. Productive Simpson clonality was computed per sample as the square root of Simpson's diversity index over productive rearrangements. TCRdb provides this immuneACCESS table in a form limited to in-frame rearrangements. Some clones are lacking; in checked studies, under half of them reflect an unresolved V gene, and why the rest are absent is not known. V, J and clone size reflect that table, while D and trimming were determined from the DNA. The sample profile shows about 110,000 clones; 85% of them were found once. Together, the top ten hold 5% to 6.5% of the sample.

On the study overall, not on this receptor specifically: The quantity of clinical and demographic metadata differed by source and by participant and was supplied without curation.

As concerns this clone: There is no known antigen for this receptor. Base qualities are not provided; no much larger clone lies one nucleotide away.

Germline trimming amounts to 7 bases on V and 2 bases on J, with 6 as the count of junction bases outside the gene matches. The germline V gene (reference sequence) sets CDR1 to GTSNPN and CDR2 to SVGIG. The CDR3, cysteine through phenylalanine, is 14 amino acids long. Left in the record is the CDR3 DNA by itself, 42 bases read in frame from the first base. Material for sequencing was peripheral blood. Rearrangement joined TRBV30 to TRBJ2-7, and TRBD2 aligns with 12 junction nucleotides. This sequence originates from an older woman with COVID-19, enrolled during active disease. The bases are TGTGCCTATACGACTAGCGGGGGAGCCTACGAGCAGTACTTC. This encodes CAYTTSGGAYEQYF.